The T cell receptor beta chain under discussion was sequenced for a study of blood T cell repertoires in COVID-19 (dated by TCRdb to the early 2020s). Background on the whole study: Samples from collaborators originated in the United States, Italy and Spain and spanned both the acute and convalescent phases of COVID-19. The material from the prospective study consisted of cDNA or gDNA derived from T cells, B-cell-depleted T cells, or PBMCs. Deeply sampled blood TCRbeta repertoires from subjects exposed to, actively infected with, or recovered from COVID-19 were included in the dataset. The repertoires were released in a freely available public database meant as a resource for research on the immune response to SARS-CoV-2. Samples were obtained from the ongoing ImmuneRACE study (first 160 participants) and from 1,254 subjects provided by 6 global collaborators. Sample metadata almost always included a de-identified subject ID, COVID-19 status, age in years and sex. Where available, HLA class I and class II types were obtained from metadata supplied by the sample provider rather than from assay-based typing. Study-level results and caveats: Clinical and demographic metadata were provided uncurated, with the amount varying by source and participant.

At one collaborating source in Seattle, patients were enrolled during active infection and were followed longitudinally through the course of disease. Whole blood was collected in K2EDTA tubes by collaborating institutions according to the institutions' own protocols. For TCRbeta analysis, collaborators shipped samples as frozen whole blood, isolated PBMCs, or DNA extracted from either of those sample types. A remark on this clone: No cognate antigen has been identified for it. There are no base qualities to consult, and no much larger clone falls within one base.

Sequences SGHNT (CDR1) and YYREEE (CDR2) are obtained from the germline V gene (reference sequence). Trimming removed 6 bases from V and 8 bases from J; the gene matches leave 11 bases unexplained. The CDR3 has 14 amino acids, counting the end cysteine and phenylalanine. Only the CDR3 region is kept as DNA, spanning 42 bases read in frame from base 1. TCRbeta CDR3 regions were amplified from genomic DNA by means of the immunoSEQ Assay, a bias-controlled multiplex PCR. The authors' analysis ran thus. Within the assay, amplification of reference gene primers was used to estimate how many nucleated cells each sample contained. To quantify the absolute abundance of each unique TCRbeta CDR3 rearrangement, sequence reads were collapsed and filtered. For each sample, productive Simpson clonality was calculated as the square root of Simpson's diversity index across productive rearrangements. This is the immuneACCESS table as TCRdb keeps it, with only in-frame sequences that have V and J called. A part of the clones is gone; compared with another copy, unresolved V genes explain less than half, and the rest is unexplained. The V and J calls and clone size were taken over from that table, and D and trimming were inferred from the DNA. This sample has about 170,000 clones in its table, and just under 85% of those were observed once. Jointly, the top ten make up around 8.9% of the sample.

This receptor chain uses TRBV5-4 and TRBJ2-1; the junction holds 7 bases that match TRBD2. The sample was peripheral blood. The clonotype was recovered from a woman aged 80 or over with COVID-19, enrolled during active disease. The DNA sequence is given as TGTGCCAGCATGGGAGGCGGGAGAGGAGATGAGCAGTTCTTC. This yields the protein CASMGGGRGDEQFF.